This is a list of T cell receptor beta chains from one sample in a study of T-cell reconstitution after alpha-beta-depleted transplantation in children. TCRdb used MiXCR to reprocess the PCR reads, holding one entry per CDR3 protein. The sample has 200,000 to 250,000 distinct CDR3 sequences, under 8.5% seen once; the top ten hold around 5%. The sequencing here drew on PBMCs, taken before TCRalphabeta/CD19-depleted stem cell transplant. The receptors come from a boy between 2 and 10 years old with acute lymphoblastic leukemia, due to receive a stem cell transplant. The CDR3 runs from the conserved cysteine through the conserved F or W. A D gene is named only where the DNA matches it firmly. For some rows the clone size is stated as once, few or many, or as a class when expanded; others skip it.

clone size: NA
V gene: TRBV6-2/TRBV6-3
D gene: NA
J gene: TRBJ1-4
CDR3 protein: CASSYGKLGGTNEKLFF
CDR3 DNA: TGTGCCAGCAGTTACGGCAAACTTGGAGGAACTAATGAAAAACTGTTTTTT

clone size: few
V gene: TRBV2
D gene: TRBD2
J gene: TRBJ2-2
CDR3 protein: CASSAGTSDAGELFF
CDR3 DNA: TGTGCCAGCAGTGCTGGGACTAGCGACGCCGGGGAGCTGTTTTTT

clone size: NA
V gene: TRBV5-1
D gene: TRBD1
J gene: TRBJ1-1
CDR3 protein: CASSLFLQQGASTEAFF
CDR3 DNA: TGCGCCAGCAGCTTGTTTCTTCAACAGGGGGCGTCGACTGAAGCTTTCTTT

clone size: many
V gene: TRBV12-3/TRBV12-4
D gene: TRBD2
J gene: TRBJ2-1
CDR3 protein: CASSFGTSDPNEQFF
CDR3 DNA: TGTGCCAGCAGTTTCGGGACTAGCGATCCGAATGAGCAGTTCTTC

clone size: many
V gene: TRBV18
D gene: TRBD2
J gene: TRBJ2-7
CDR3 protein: CASSPGLAVREQYF
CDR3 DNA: TGTGCCAGCTCGCCGGGACTAGCTGTGCGCGAGCAGTACTTC

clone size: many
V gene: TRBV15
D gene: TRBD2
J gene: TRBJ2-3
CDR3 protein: CATSREELAGVADTQYF
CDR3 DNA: TGTGCCACCAGCAGAGAGGAACTAGCGGGAGTAGCAGATACGCAGTATTTT

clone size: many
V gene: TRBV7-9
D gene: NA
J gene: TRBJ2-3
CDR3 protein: CASSAVDTQYF
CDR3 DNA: TGTGCCAGCAGCGCTGTAGATACGCAGTATTTT

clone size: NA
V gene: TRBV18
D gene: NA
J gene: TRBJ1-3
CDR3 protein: CASSPGQRSGNTIYF
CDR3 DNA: TGTGCCAGCTCACCAGGACAGCGCTCTGGAAACACCATATATTTT

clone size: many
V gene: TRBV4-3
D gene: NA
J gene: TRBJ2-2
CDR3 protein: CASSQVLAGELFF
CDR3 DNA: TGCGCCAGCAGCCAAGTCCTAGCCGGGGAGCTGTTTTTT

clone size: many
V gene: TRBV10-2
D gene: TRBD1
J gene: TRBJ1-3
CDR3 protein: CASSAVPAGQGNTIYF
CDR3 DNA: TGCGCCAGCAGTGCGGTTCCAGCGGGACAGGGAAACACCATATATTTT

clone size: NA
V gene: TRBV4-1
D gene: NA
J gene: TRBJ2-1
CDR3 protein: CASSQAGSGLSYNEQFF
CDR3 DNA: TGCGCCAGCAGCCAAGCTGGCAGCGGACTCTCCTACAATGAGCAGTTCTTC

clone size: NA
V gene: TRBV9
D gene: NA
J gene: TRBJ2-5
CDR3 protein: CASSAPLKGGTQETQYF
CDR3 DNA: TGTGCCAGCAGCGCCCCCTTGAAGGGGGGAACTCAAGAGACCCAGTACTTC

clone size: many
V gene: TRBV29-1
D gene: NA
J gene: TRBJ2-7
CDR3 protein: CSVLGVEYEQYF
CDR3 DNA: TGCAGCGTTTTGGGGGTAGAATACGAGCAGTACTTC

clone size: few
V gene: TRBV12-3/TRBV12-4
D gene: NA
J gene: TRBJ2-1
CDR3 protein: CASSGGGSTLYNEQFF
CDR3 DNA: TGTGCCAGCAGTGGGGGGGGCTCCACCTTATACAATGAGCAGTTCTTC

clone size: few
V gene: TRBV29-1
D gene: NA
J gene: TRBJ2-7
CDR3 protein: CSVQHRPGTYEQYF
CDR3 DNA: TGCAGCGTTCAGCATCGACCCGGGACCTACGAGCAGTACTTC

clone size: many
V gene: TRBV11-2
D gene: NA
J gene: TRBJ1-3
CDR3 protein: CASSPGRGLNSGNTIYF
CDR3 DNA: TGTGCCAGCAGCCCAGGTCGGGGGCTGAACTCTGGAAACACCATATATTTT

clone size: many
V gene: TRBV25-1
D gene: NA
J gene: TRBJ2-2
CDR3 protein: CASEGEWRGTGELFF
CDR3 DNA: TGTGCCAGTGAGGGGGAGTGGCGGGGCACCGGGGAGCTGTTTTTT

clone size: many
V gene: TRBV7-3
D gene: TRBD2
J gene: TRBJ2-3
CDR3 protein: CASTRTSGDTQYF
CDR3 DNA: TGTGCCAGCACCCGGACTAGCGGAGATACGCAGTATTTT

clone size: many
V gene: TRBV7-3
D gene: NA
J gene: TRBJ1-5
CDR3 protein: CASSSRDRDQPQHF
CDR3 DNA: TGTGCCAGCAGCAGCCGGGACCGAGATCAGCCCCAGCATTTT

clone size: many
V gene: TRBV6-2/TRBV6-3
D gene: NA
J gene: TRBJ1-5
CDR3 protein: CASSFISQPQHF
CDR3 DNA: TGTGCCAGCAGTTTCATATCTCAGCCCCAGCATTTT

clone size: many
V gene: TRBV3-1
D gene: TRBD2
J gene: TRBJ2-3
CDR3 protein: CASSLQGGTGGQEDTQYF
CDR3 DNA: TGTGCCAGCAGCCTCCAAGGAGGAACGGGAGGGCAGGAAGATACGCAGTATTTT

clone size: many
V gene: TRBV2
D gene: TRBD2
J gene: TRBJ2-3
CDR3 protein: CASPGLAADTQYF
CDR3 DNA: TGTGCCAGCCCCGGACTAGCGGCAGATACGCAGTATTTT

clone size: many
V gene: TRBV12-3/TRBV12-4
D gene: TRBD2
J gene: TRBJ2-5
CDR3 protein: CASSRGGLQETQYF
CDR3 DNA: TGTGCCAGCAGTCGCGGGGGGCTCCAAGAGACCCAGTACTTC

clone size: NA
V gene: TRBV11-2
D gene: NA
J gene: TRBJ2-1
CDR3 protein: CASSLEDTWGTVYNEQFF
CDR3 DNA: TGTGCCAGCAGCTTAGAAGACACATGGGGGACTGTCTACAATGAGCAGTTCTTC

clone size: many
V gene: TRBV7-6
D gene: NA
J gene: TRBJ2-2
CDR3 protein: CASSLVFPRGDTVELFF
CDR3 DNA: TGTGCCAGCAGCTTAGTATTTCCCAGGGGGGACACCGTGGAGCTGTTTTTT

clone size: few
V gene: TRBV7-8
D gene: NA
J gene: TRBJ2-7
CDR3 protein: CASSFSGDVQYEQYF
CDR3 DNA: TGTGCCAGCAGCTTCTCAGGGGATGTTCAGTACGAGCAGTACTTC

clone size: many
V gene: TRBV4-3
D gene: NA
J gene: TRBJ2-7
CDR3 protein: CASSQGRDGTYEQYF
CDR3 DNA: TGCGCCAGCAGCCAAGGCCGGGACGGGACCTACGAGCAGTACTTC

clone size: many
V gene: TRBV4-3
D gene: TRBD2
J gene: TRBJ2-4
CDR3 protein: CASSQGSGGDIQYF
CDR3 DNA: TGCGCCAGCAGCCAAGGGTCTGGGGGGGACATTCAGTACTTC

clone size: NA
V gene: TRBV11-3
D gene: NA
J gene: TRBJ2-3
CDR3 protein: CASSPSPTDTQYF
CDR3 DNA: TGTGCCAGCAGCCCGAGCCCTACAGATACGCAGTATTTT

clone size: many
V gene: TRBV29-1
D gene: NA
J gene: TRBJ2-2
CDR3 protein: CSVEPTLGQGPTGELFF
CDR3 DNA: TGCAGCGTTGAACCCACACTGGGCCAGGGTCCCACCGGGGAGCTGTTTTTT

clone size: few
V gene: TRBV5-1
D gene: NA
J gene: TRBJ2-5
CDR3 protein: CASSLDMPARTQYF
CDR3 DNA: TGCGCCAGCAGCTTGGACATGCCGGCTCGGACCCAGTACTTC

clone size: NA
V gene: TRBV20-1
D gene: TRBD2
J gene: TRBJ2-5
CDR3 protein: CSARTAGGETQYF
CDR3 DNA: TGCAGTGCTAGAACGGCGGGGGGAGAGACCCAGTACTTC

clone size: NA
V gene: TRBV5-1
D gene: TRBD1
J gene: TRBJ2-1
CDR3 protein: CASSPDRGLVNEQFF
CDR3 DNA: TGCGCCAGCAGCCCAGACAGGGGGCTGGTCAATGAGCAGTTCTTC